Listed here is a single T cell receptor (beta chain). Antigen unknown. These data are taken from a study of beta chain features in type 1 diabetes. A CD45RO/CCR7/CD25/CD127/CD95/CD27 panel sorted naive, central memory, regulatory and stem cell-like memory CD4+ cells. Each sorted population was over 95% pure. Study results and caveats: Reduced insertions and increased deletions marked VDJ junctions in type 1 diabetes patients.

The sequenced template was cDNA made from the entire isolated RNA. The protocol was immunoSEQ multiplex PCR, while the TCRdb copy is restricted to in-frame clones and leaves out a portion. The repertoire holds hundreds of thousands of clones, with about 14% as singletons. This TCR was recovered from a woman between 40 and 50 years old in good health. Sequences were obtained from naive CD4+ T cells from blood.

Here the CDR3 reads CASSLAHTGGDIYGYTF. The CDR3 DNA reads as TGTGCCAGCAGCTTAGCGCACACAGGGGGCGACATCTATGGCTACACCTTC. The rearrangement uses TRBV7-2 and TRBJ1-2; TRBD1 agrees at 9 bases. Germline CDR1 reads SGHTA; CDR2 reads FQGNSA. This CDR3 is built from 17 residues. With 0 bases clipped from V and 4 bases from J, the junction kept 9 bases outside the gene matches.